This TCR beta chain derives from a study of blood T cells in healthy people across ages. Through a sample-barcoded 5' primer and a J-beta primer mix, a second PCR was run for roughly 6 to 11 cycles. A minimum of 3 million CDR3-containing paired-end reads was obtained for each sample. MiXCR, applied by TCRdb to the 5' RACE reads, yields one record per CDR3 protein. The sample records 550,000 to 750,000 distinct CDR3 sequences, about 21% being singletons. This clonotype was observed a few times. The sequencing input was blood. The receptor was isolated from a man aged 65 to 79 in good health.

The CDR3 sequence: CGATPDQETQYF. The CDR3 DNA reads as TGCGGCGCCACGCCGGACCAAGAGACCCAGTACTTC. The V call is TRBV29-1, the J call TRBJ2-5; D ambiguous. In germline, CDR1 is SQVTM, CDR2 ANQGSEA. The CDR3 sequence is 12 residues long.